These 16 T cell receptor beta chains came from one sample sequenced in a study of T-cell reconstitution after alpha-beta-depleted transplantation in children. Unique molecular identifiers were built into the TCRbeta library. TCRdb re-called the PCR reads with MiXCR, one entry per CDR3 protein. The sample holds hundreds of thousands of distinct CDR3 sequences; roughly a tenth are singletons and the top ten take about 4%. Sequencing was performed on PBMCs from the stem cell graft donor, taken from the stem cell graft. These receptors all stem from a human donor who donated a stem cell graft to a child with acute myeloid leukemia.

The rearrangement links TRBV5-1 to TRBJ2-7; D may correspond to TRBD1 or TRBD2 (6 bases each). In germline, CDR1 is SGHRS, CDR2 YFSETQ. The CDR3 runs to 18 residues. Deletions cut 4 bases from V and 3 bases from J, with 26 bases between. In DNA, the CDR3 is TGCGCCAGCAGCCTCGGACCCTTACGGGGGCGGGATCACTACGAGCAGTACTTC. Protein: CASSLGPLRGRDHYEQYF.

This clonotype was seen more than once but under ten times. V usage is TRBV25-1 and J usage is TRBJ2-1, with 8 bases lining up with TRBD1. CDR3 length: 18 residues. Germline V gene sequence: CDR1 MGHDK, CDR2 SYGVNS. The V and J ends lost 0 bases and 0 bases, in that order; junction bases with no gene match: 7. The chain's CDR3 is CASSEYLGGQGSYNEQFF. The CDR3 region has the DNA TGTGCCAGCAGTGAATATCTAGGAGGACAGGGCTCCTACAATGAGCAGTTCTTC.

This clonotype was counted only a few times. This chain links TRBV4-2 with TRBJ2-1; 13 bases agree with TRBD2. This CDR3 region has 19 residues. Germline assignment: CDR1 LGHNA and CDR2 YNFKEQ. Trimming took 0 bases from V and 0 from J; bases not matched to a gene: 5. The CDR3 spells CASSQEIRTSGSSYNEQFF. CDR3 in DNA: TGTGCCAGCAGCCAAGAGATTAGGACTAGCGGGAGCTCCTACAATGAGCAGTTCTTC.

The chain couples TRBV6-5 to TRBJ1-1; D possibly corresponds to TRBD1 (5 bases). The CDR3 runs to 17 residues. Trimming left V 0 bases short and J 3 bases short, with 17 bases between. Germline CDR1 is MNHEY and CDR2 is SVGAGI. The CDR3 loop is CASSYSWGGGSHTEAFF. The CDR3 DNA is TGTGCCAGCAGTTACTCTTGGGGGGGAGGTTCTCACACTGAAGCTTTCTTT.

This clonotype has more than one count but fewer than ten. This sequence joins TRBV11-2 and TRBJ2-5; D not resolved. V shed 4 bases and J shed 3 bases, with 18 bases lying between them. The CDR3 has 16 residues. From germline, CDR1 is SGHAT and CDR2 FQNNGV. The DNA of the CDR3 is TGTGCCAGCAGCTCCCGAAAGGGCAGGCCAAAAGAGACCCAGTACTTC. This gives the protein CASSSRKGRPKETQYF.

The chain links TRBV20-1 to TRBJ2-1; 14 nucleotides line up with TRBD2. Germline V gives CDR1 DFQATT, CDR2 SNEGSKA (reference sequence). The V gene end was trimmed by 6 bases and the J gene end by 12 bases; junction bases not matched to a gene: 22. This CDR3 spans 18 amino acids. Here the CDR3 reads CSASTTGTSGSLARGQFF. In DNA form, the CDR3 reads TGCAGTGCCAGTACCACCGGGACTAGCGGGAGTCTGGCCAGAGGGCAGTTCTTC.

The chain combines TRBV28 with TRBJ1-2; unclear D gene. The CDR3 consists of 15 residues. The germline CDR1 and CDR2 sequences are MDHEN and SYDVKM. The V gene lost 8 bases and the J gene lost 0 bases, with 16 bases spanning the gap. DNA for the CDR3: TGTGCCAGCTCCTTGTACGATACAACTAACTATGGCTACACCTTC. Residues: CASSLYDTTNYGYTF.

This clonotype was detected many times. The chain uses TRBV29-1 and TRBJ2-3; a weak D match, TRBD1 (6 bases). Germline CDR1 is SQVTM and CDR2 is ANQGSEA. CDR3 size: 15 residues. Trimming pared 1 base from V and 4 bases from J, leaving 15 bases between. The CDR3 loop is CSVEGLQGVADTQYF. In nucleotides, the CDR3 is TGCAGCGTTGAAGGCTTACAGGGCGTTGCAGATACGCAGTATTTT.

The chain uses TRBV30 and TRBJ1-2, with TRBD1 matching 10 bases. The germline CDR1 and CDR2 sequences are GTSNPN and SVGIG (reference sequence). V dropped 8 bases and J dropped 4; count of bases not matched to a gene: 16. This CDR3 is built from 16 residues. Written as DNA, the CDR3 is TGTGCCACAAAAGGACAGGGGGTTCGTTCCGGCTATGGCTACACCTTC. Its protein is CATKGQGVRSGYGYTF.

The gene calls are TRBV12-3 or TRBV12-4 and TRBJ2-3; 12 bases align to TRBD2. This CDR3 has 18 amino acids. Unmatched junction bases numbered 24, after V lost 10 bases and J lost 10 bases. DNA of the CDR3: TGTGCCATCTGCTTTAAACGGGGAGGCCTAGCGGGAGGGCCGTCGCAGTATTTT. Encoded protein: CAICFKRGGLAGGPSQYF.

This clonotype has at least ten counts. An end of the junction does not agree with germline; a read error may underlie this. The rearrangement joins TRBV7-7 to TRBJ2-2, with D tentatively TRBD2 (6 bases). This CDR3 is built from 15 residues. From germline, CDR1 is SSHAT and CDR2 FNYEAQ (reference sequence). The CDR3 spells CASSSGSGNTGELFF. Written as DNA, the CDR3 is TGTGCTAGCAGCTCCGGGAGCGGGAACACCGGGGAGCTGTTTTTT.

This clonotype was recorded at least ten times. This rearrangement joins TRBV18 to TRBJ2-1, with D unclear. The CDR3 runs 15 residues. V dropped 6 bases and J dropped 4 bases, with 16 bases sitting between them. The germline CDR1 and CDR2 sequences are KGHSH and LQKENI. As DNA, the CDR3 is TGTGCCAGCTCGACCACCCGGGCAGTATACAATGAGCAGTTCTTC. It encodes CASSTTRAVYNEQFF.

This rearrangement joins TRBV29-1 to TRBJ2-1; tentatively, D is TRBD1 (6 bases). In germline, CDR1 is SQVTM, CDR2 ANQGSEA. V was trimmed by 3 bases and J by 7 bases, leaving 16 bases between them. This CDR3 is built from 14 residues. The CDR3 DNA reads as TGCAGCGTTGAGGCTTACCAACAGGGAAATGAGCAGTTCTTC. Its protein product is CSVEAYQQGNEQFF.

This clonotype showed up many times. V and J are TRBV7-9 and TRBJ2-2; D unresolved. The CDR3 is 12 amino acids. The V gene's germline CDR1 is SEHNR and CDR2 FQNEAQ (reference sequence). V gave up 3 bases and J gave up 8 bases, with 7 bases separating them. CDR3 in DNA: TGTGCCAGCAGCTTGGTGTATGGGGAGCTGTTTTTT. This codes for CASSLVYGELFF.

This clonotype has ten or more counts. The CDR3 region has the DNA TGTGCCAGCCGAAGACTTGCAACAGGGGAAGGCGAGCAGTACTTC. Protein product: CASRRLATGEGEQYF. The V call is TRBV28, the J call TRBJ2-7, with 7 nucleotides matching TRBD1. This CDR3 has 15 residues. V trimming: 8 bases; J trimming: 6 bases; junction bases outside the gene matches: 16. The germline CDR1 and CDR2 sequences are MDHEN and SYDVKM.

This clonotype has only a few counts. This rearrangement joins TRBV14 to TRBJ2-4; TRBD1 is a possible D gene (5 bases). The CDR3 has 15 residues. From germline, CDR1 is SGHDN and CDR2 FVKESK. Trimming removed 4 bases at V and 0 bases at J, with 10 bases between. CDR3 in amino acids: CASSPSTVAKNIQYF. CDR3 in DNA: TGTGCCAGCAGCCCGTCGACAGTAGCCAAAAACATTCAGTACTTC.